Listed below are T cell receptor beta chains from one sample, sequenced in a study of OX40 agonist ivuxolimab in advanced cancers. Measured with immunoSEQ multiplex PCR; TCRdb has only the in-frame clones, and not every one. The data show approximately 57,000 clones, roughly 86% seen once. Sequenced here: CD4+ or CD8+ T cells sorted from blood, sampled in a trial of the OX40 agonist ivuxolimab. Receptors were obtained from an adult with an advanced solid tumor such as melanoma, head and neck, liver or kidney cancer. Each CDR3 is given with its conserved first and last residue. D genes are given only for firm matches. Expanded clones are given a class, and other clones once, few, many or no size at all.

cdr3_aa	cdr3_nt	clone_size	v_call	j_call	d_call
CASSSGRQPDKWNTIYF	TGTGCCAGCAGTTCTGGGCGACAGCCCGATAAGTGGAACACCATATATTTT	once	TRBV7-8	TRBJ1-3	.
CASSFFPGGQPQHF	TGTGCCAGCAGCTTTTTCCCAGGGGGCCAGCCCCAGCATTTT	.	TRBV7-2	TRBJ1-5	TRBD1
CASSSRGGGMETQYF	TGTGCCAGCAGTTCCCGGGGAGGGGGCATGGAGACCCAGTACTTC	.	TRBV28	TRBJ2-5	.
CASRARMGAVGYTF	TGTGCCAGCAGGGCTCGAATGGGGGCTGTGGGCTACACCTTC	.	TRBV5-8	TRBJ1-2	.
CASSFERYSNQPQHF	TGTGCCAGCAGTTTTGAACGGTATAGCAATCAGCCCCAGCATTTT	.	TRBV28	TRBJ1-5	.
CASSTSSGLIGEQFF	TGTGCCAGCAGTACTTCTAGTGGTCTTATAGGTGAGCAGTTCTTC	once	TRBV6-5	TRBJ2-1	.
CASRVRQGTTYNEQFF	TGTGCCAGCAGGGTCCGACAGGGGACCACCTACAATGAGCAGTTCTTC	.	TRBV5-4	TRBJ2-1	TRBD1
CASSTGTGNYHEKLFF	TGTGCCAGCAGTACCGGGACAGGGAATTATCATGAAAAACTGTTTTTT	.	TRBV27	TRBJ1-4	TRBD1
CASSFSRGTGVDTEAFF	TGTGCCAGCAGCTTCAGTAGGGGAACAGGGGTGGACACTGAAGCTTTCTTT	.	TRBV5-4	TRBJ1-1	TRBD1
CASSEADTEAFF	TGTGCCAGCAGTGAGGCAGACACTGAAGCTTTCTTT	.	TRBV2	TRBJ1-1	.
CASSFSSSGANVLTF	TGTGCCAGCAGCTTTTCCTCCTCTGGGGCCAACGTCCTGACTTTC	.	TRBV7-2	TRBJ2-6	.
CATSRDRLAYNEQFF	TGTGCCACCAGCAGAGACAGACTAGCATACAATGAGCAGTTCTTC	.	TRBV15	TRBJ2-1	TRBD2
CASSSGLVGGLQETQYF	TGTGCCAGCAGCTCTGGACTAGTAGGTGGGCTGCAAGAGACCCAGTACTTC	.	TRBV7-9	TRBJ2-5	TRBD2
CASRTGTGTEAFF	TGTGCCAGCAGAACAGGGACAGGGACTGAAGCTTTCTTT	.	TRBV5-6	TRBJ1-1	TRBD1
CASSWEPRSYNEQFF	TGTGCCAGCAGCTGGGAACCCCGCTCCTACAATGAGCAGTTCTTC	.	TRBV5-5	TRBJ2-1	.
CASSTTTTGTNEQFF	TGTGCCAGTAGTACTACAACTACAGGGACGAATGAGCAGTTCTTC	.	TRBV19	TRBJ2-1	.
CASSFKSPPGQGADGYTF	TGTGCCAGCAGCTTTAAGTCCCCTCCGGGACAGGGGGCGGATGGCTACACCTTC	.	TRBV5-5	TRBJ1-2	TRBD1
CASSQDKRKGVLYNEQFF	TGCGCCAGCAGCCAAGATAAAAGGAAGGGGGTTCTCTACAATGAGCAGTTCTTC	.	TRBV4-3	TRBJ2-1	.
CASSLPGQGAPTNEKLFF	TGCGCCAGCAGCCTCCCGGGACAGGGCGCCCCCACTAATGAAAAACTGTTTTTT	.	TRBV5-1	TRBJ1-4	TRBD1
CASSEGQGFPEQFF	TGTGCCAGCAGTGAAGGACAGGGATTCCCTGAGCAGTTCTTC	.	TRBV6-4	TRBJ2-1	TRBD1
CASSPLGDQPQHF	TGCGCCAGCAGCCCCCTTGGGGATCAGCCCCAGCATTTT	.	TRBV4-1	TRBJ1-5	.
CASSLVSSGEETQYF	TGTGCCAGCAGCTTAGTGTCTAGCGGCGAAGAGACCCAGTACTTC	.	TRBV7-9	TRBJ2-5	TRBD2
CSGGELRDTQYF	TGCAGCGGAGGGGAACTCAGGGATACGCAGTATTTT	.	TRBV29-1	TRBJ2-3	.
CASTASLYNEQFF	TGTGCCAGCACCGCTAGCCTCTACAATGAGCAGTTCTTC	.	TRBV27	TRBJ2-1	.
CASSLTGFGTGPKKTDRGYGYTF	TGTGCCAGCTCACTAACCGGTTTCGGGACAGGGCCGAAAAAGACGGACCGGGGGTATGGCTACACCTTC	.	TRBV18	TRBJ1-2	TRBD1
CASSDFTSANTGELFF	TGTGCCAGCAGTGACTTTACTAGCGCAAACACCGGGGAGCTGTTTTTT	.	TRBV6-4	TRBJ2-2	TRBD2
CASSLAVQTEPQHF	TGTGCCAGCAGCTTAGCGGTACAGACTGAGCCCCAGCATTTT	.	TRBV7-9	TRBJ1-5	.
CASSYIWGRELFF	TGTGCCAGCAGCTATATTTGGGGGCGGGAGCTGTTTTTT	.	TRBV7-6	TRBJ2-2	.
CASSNWDRALEETQYF	TGTGCCAGCAGCAATTGGGACAGGGCGTTGGAAGAGACCCAGTACTTC	once	TRBV5-4	TRBJ2-5	TRBD1
CASRGGTLYGYTF	TGTGCCAGCAGAGGGGGAACCCTCTATGGCTACACCTTC	.	TRBV28	TRBJ1-2	.
CAIRADGPMNTEAFF	TGTGCCATCAGAGCGGACGGCCCCATGAACACTGAAGCTTTCTTT	once	TRBV10-3	TRBJ1-1	.
CASSQQGGYGYTF	TGTGCCAGCAGCCAACAGGGAGGCTATGGCTACACCTTC	.	TRBV14	TRBJ1-2	.
CASSQEPSGGYMNTEAFF	TGTGCCAGCAGCCAAGAGCCCTCGGGGGGATACATGAACACTGAAGCTTTCTTT	.	TRBV4-2	TRBJ1-1	.
CASSYSNREAYGYTF	TGTGCCAGCAGTTACTCGAACAGGGAAGCCTATGGCTACACCTTC	.	TRBV6-6	TRBJ1-2	.
CASSQVNPQYNEQFF	TGCGCCAGCAGCCAAGTGAATCCCCAATACAATGAGCAGTTCTTC	once	TRBV4-1	TRBJ2-1	.
CASRVGGSNTEAFF	TGTGCCAGTCGGGTCGGGGGATCGAACACTGAAGCTTTCTTT	.	TRBV27	TRBJ1-1	.
CSVLGGDPYYGYTF	TGCAGCGTCCTGGGGGGGGACCCATACTATGGCTACACCTTC	once	TRBV29-1	TRBJ1-2	.
CASSFRGVPYGYTF	TGTGCCAGCAGCTTCCGCGGAGTGCCCTATGGCTACACCTTC	.	TRBV5-4	TRBJ1-2	.
CASSQTQGGETQYF	TGCGCCAGCAGCCAGACACAGGGGGGAGAGACCCAGTACTTC	.	TRBV4-1	TRBJ2-5	TRBD1
CASSPIGVNTGELFF	TGTGCCAGCAGCCCAATCGGAGTAAACACCGGGGAGCTGTTTTTT	.	TRBV9	TRBJ2-2	.
CAWSGGSYNSPLHF	TGTGCCTGGAGTGGGGGCTCCTATAATTCACCCCTCCACTTT	.	TRBV30	TRBJ1-6	.
CASSESTIQPQHF	TGTGCCAGTAGTGAGTCTACAATTCAGCCCCAGCATTTT	.	TRBV19	TRBJ1-5	.
CASSLDQRRETQYF	TGTGCCAGCAGCTTAGATCAGAGACGCGAGACCCAGTACTTC	.	TRBV7-9	TRBJ2-5	.
CAWSVTGNQPQHF	TGTGCCTGGAGTGTAACCGGGAATCAGCCCCAGCATTTT	.	TRBV30	TRBJ1-5	.
CASSLASAGDEQFF	TGTGCCAGCAGCTTAGCGTCCGCGGGAGACGAGCAGTTCTTC	.	TRBV7-6	TRBJ2-1	TRBD2
CASSVELFTGSDDGYTF	TGTGCCAGCAGCGTAGAATTGTTTACAGGGTCGGATGATGGCTACACCTTC	.	TRBV9	TRBJ1-2	.
CAIRTLGGGYGYTF	TGTGCCATCAGGACACTAGGGGGAGGCTATGGCTACACCTTC	.	TRBV10-3	TRBJ1-2	.
CASSAEEGSNQPQHF	TGTGCCAGCAGTGCGGAGGAGGGGAGCAATCAGCCCCAGCATTTT	.	TRBV6-4	TRBJ1-5	.
CASSQRAGVGSNEQFF	TGCGCCAGCAGCCAGCGAGCGGGAGTAGGGAGCAATGAGCAGTTCTTC	.	TRBV4-3	TRBJ2-1	TRBD2
CASSPVGNEQFF	TGTGCCAGCAGCCCGGTCGGGAATGAGCAGTTCTTC	once	TRBV5-4	TRBJ2-1	.
CASSPRTGVLVGANVLTF	TGTGCCAGCAGCCCCAGGACAGGGGTTTTGGTTGGGGCCAACGTCCTGACTTTC	.	TRBV7-2	TRBJ2-6	TRBD1
CASSQEGVGTTEAFF	TGCGCCAGCAGCCAAGAAGGAGTTGGGACAACTGAAGCTTTCTTT	.	TRBV4-1	TRBJ1-1	.
CASSVDWRQPQHF	TGTGCCAGCAGCGTAGATTGGCGTCAGCCCCAGCATTTT	few	TRBV9	TRBJ1-5	.